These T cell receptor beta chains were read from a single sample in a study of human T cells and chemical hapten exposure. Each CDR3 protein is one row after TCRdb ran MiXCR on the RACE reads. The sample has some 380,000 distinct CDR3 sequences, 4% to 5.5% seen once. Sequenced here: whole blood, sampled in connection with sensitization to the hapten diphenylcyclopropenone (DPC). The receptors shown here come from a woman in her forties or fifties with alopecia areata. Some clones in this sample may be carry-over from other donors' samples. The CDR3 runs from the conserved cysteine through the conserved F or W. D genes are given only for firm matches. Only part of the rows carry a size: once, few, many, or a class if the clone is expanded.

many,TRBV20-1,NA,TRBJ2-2,CSARGDLNGFANTGELFF,TGCAGTGCTAGAGGAGATCTCAACGGGTTCGCGAACACCGGGGAGCTGTTTTTT
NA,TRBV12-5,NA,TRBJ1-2,CASGLVQLDGYTF,TGTGCTAGTGGTTTGGTACAGTTAGATGGCTACACCTTC
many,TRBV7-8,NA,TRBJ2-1,CASSAPWTNEQFF,TGTGCCAGCAGCGCCCCTTGGACCAATGAGCAGTTCTTC
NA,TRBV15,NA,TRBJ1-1,CATSTKRGGKAFF,TGTGCCACCAGCACAAAGCGCGGGGGTAAAGCTTTCTTT
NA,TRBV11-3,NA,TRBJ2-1,CASSSLSGGADEQFF,TGTGCCAGCAGCTCCCTTAGCGGTGGAGCGGATGAGCAGTTCTTC
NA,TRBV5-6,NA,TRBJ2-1,CASYLGAVNEQFF,TGTGCCAGCTACCTCGGGGCGGTAAATGAGCAGTTCTTC
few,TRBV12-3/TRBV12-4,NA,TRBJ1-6,CASQSGASSSPLHF,TGTGCCAGCCAGTCAGGGGCTTCCAGTTCACCCCTCCACTTT
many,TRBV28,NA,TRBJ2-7,CASSLVDMSYEQYF,TGTGCCAGCAGTCTAGTTGACATGTCCTACGAGCAGTACTTC
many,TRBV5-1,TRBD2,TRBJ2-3,CASSLGSLAGFTDTQYF,TGCGCCAGCAGCTTGGGGTCCTTAGCGGGGTTCACAGATACGCAGTATTTT
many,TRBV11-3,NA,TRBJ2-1,CASSPGTVNNNEQFF,TGTGCCAGCAGCCCCGGGACGGTGAATAACAATGAGCAGTTCTTC
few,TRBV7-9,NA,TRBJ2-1,CASSPSLYNEQFF,TGTGCCAGCAGCCCCTCCCTCTACAATGAGCAGTTCTTC
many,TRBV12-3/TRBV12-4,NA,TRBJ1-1,CASSTGKTTEAFF,TGTGCCAGCTCTACAGGGAAAACCACTGAAGCTTTCTTT
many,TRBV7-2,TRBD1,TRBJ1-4,CASSLQTGTGEKLFF,TGTGCCAGCAGCCTCCAGACAGGGACGGGTGAAAAACTGTTTTTT
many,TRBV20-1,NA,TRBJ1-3,CSAINSGNTIYF,TGCAGTGCTATTAACTCTGGAAACACCATATATTTT
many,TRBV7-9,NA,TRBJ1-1,CASSRPAGGRNTEAFF,TGTGCCAGCAGCCGCCCTGCCGGAGGCAGAAACACTGAAGCTTTCTTT
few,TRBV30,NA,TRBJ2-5,CAWSVGGMETQYF,TGTGCCTGGAGTGTTGGCGGGATGGAGACCCAGTACTTC
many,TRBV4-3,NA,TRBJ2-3,CASSQEGRGSGTDTQYF,TGCGCCAGCAGCCAAGAAGGAAGGGGGTCGGGCACAGATACGCAGTATTTT
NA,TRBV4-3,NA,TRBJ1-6,CASSQDRTAYNSPLHF,TGCGCCAGCAGCCAAGACAGGACGGCGTATAATTCACCCCTCCACTTT
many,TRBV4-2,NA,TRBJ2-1,CASSQEREEQFF,TGTGCCAGCAGCCAAGAGCGCGAGGAGCAGTTCTTC
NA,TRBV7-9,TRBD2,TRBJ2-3,CASSPRKGLAGPRAFTDTQYF,TGTGCCAGCAGCCCCCGGAAGGGACTAGCGGGGCCGCGGGCATTTACAGATACGCAGTATTTT
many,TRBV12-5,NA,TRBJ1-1,CASGLVQGMNTEAFF,TGTGCTAGTGGTTTGGTACAGGGAATGAACACTGAAGCTTTCTTT
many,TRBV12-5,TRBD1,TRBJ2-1,CASGRGLYNEQFF,TGTGCTAGTGGCAGGGGGCTCTACAATGAGCAGTTCTTC
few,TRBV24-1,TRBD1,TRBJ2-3,CATSDSGGSDTQYF,TGTGCCACCAGTGATTCAGGGGGTTCAGATACGCAGTATTTT
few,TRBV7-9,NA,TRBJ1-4,CASSPLGQLEKLFF,TGTGCCAGCAGCCCCTTGGGGCAGCTTGAAAAACTGTTTTTT
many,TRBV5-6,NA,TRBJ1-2,CASSLRDNLPYTF,TGTGCCAGCAGCCTCCGGGACAACCTTCCCTACACCTTC
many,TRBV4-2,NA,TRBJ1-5,CASSQDQGWGAYSNQPQHF,TGTGCCAGCAGCCAAGATCAGGGTTGGGGGGCGTATAGCAATCAGCCCCAGCATTTT
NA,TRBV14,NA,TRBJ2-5,CASSPGWGETQYF,TGTGCCAGCAGCCCGGGCTGGGGAGAGACCCAGTACTTC
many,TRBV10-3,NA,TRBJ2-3,CAISQSADTQYF,TGTGCCATCAGTCAATCGGCAGATACGCAGTATTTT
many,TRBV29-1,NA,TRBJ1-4,CSARLNEKLFF,TGCAGCGCTAGGCTTAATGAAAAACTGTTTTTT
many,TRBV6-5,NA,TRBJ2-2,CASSYGAGELFF,TGTGCCAGCAGTTACGGAGCCGGGGAGCTGTTTTTT
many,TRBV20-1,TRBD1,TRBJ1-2,CSAFTGGRYGYTF,TGCAGTGCTTTTACAGGGGGCCGGTATGGCTACACCTTC
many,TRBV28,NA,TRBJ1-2,CASSDTYYGYTF,TGTGCCAGCAGCGACACCTACTATGGCTACACCTTC
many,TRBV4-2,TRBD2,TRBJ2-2,CASSQDWVAGGQTGELFF,TGTGCCAGCAGCCAAGATTGGGTAGCGGGGGGGCAAACCGGGGAGCTGTTTTTT
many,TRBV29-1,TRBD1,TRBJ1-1,CSVDRDRGTEAFF,TGCAGCGTTGATAGGGACAGGGGGACTGAAGCTTTCTTT
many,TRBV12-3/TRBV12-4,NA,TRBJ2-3,CASSFQGAKDTQYF,TGTGCCAGCAGTTTCCAAGGGGCAAAAGATACGCAGTATTTT
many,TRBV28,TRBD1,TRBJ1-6,CASSPTGGQGGSPLHF,TGTGCCAGCAGTCCAACAGGCGGACAGGGGGGATCACCCCTCCACTTT
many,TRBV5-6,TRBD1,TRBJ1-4,CASSLSRGLLFF,TGTGCCAGCAGCTTGTCCAGGGGGTTACTGTTTTTT
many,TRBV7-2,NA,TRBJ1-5,CASSQQSDQPQHF,TGTGCCAGCAGCCAACAATCCGATCAGCCCCAGCATTTT
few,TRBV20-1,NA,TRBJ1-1,CSPRAFEAFF,TGCAGTCCCCGGGCGTTTGAAGCTTTCTTT
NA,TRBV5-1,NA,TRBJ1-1,CASGLASMNTEAFF,TGCGCCAGCGGCTTGGCCAGCATGAACACTGAAGCTTTCTTT
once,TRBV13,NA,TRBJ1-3,CASSLGDISGNTIYF,TGTGCCAGCAGCTTAGGTGATATCTCTGGAAACACCATATATTTT
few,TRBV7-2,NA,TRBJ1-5,CATRQDSNQPQHF,TGTGCCACAAGACAGGATAGCAATCAGCCCCAGCATTTT
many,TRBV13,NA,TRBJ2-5,CASSLVDQETQYF,TGTGCCAGCAGCTTGGTTGACCAAGAGACCCAGTACTTC
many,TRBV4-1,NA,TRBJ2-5,CASSQDGPGRGETQYF,TGCGCCAGCAGCCAAGATGGACCGGGACGGGGAGAGACCCAGTACTTC
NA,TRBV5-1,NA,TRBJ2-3,CASSTQGPSTDTQYF,TGCGCCAGCAGCACCCAGGGGCCGAGCACAGATACGCAGTATTTT
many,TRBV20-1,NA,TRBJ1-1,CSASPGNVAEAFF,TGCAGTGCCAGCCCAGGGAACGTAGCTGAAGCTTTCTTT
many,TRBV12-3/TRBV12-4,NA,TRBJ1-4,CASSTGTPNEKLFF,TGTGCCAGCAGTACCGGGACACCCAATGAAAAACTGTTTTTT
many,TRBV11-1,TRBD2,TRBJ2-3,CASSPPYTREGEDTQYF,TGTGCCAGCAGCCCTCCCTATACGCGGGAGGGAGAAGATACGCAGTATTTT
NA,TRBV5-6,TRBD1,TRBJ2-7,CASSWGQGGEQYF,TGTGCCAGCAGCTGGGGACAGGGCGGCGAGCAGTACTTC
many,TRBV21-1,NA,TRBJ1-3,CASSTEFPGQGARTGNTIYF,TGTGCCAGCAGCACAGAGTTTCCGGGACAGGGGGCGCGAACTGGAAACACCATATATTTT
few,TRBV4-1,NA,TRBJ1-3,CASSQDRVTGNTIYF,TGCGCCAGCAGCCAAGATCGGGTAACTGGAAACACCATATATTTT
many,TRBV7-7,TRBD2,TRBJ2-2,CASSPASGSTGELFF,TGTGCCAGCAGCCCTGCTAGCGGGAGCACCGGGGAGCTGTTTTTT